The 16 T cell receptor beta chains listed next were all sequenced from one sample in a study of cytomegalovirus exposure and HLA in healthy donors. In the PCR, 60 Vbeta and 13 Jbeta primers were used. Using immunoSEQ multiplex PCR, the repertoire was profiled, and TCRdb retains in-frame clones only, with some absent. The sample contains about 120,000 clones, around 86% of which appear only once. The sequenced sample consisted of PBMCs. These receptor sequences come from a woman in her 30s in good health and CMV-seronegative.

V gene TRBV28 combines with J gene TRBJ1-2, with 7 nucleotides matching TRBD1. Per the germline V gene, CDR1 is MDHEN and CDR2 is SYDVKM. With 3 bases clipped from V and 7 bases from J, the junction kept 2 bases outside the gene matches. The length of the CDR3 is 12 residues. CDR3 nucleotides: TGTGCCAGCAGTTTGACAGGGCCTGGCTACACCTTC. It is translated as CASSLTGPGYTF.

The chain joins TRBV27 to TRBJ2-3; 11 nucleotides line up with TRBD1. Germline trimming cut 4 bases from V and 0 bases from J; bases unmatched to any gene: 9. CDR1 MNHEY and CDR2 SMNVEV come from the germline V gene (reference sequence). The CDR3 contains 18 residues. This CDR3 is CASSYRTGGIGSTDTQYF. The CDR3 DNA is TGTGCCAGCAGTTATCGGACAGGGGGCATCGGTAGCACAGATACGCAGTATTTT.

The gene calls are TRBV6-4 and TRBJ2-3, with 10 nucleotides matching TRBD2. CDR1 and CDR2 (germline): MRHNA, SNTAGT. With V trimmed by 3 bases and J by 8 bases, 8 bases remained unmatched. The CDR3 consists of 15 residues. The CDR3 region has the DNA TGTGCCAGCAGTGAAGGGCCTAGCGGGAGCGTTACGCAGTATTTT. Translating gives CASSEGPSGSVTQYF.

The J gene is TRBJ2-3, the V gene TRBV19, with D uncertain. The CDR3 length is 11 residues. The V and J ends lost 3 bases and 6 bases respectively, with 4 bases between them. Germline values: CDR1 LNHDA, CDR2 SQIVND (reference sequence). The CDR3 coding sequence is TGTGCCAGTAGTATCAGGGATACGCAGTATTTT. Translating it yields CASSIRDTQYF.

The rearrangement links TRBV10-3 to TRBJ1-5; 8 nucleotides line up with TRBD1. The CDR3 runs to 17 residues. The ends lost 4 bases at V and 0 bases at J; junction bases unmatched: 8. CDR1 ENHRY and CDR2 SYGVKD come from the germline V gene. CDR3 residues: CAISAGGGRYSNQPQHF. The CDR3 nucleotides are TGTGCCATCAGTGCAGGGGGCGGTAGGTATAGCAATCAGCCCCAGCATTTT.

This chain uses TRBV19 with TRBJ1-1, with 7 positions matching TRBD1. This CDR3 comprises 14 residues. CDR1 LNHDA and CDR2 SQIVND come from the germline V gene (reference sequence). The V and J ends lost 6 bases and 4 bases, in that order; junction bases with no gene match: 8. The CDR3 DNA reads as TGTGCCAGTAGGGTCCCAGGGGGGATCACTGAAGCTTTCTTT. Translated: CASRVPGGITEAFF.

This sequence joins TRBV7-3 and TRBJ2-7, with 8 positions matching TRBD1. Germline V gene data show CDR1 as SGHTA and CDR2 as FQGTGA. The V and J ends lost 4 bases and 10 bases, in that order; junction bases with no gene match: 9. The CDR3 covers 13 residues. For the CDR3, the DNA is TGTGCCAGCAGCTCCGGGACAGGCAGGCAACAGTACTTC. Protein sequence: CASSSGTGRQQYF. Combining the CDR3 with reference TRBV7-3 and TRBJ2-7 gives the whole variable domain GAGVSQTPSNKVTEKGKYVELRCDPISGHTALYWYRQSLGQGPEFLIYFQGTGAADDSGLPNDRFFAVRPEGSVSTLKIQRTERGDSAVYLCASSSGTGRQQYFGPGTRLTVT.

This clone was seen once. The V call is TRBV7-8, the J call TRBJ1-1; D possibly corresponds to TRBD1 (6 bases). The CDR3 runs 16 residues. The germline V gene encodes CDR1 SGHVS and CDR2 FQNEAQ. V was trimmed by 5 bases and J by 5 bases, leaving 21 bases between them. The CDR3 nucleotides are TGTGCCAGCAGCCCGAGGGGAGGGGGTGGGTGGACTGAAGCTTTCTTT. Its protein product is CASSPRGGGGWTEAFF.

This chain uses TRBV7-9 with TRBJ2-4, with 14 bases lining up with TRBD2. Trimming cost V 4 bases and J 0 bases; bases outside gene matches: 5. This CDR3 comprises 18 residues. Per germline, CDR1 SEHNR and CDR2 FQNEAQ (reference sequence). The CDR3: CASSSTGTSGRAKNIQYF. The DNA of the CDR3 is TGTGCCAGCAGCTCGACCGGGACTAGCGGGAGAGCCAAAAACATTCAGTACTTC.

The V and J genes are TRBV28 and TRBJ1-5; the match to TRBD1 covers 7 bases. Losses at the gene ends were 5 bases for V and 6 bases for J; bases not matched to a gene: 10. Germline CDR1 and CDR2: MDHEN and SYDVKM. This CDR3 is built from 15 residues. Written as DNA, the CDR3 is TGTGCCAGCAGTCGGGACAGCCGATTCCCTCAGCCCCAGCATTTT. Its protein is CASSRDSRFPQPQHF.

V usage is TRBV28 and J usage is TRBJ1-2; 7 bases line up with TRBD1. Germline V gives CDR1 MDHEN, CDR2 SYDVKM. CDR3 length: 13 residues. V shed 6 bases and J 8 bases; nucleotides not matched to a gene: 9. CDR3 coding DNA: TGTGCCAGCAGCAGGGGGGCCGATATAGGCTACACCTTC. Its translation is CASSRGADIGYTF.

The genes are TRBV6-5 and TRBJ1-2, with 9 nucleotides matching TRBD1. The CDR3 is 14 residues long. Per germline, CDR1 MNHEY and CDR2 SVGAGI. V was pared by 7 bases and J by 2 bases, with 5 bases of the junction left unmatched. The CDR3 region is CASNVGQGNYGYTF. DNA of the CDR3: TGTGCCAGCAACGTGGGACAGGGAAACTATGGCTACACCTTC.

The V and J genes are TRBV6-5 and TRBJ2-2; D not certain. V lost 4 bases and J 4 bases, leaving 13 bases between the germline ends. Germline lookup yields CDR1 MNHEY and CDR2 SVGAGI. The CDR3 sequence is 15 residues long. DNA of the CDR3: TGTGCCAGCAGTTCCCAGACTCCGTTCACCGGGGAGCTGTTTTTT. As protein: CASSSQTPFTGELFF.

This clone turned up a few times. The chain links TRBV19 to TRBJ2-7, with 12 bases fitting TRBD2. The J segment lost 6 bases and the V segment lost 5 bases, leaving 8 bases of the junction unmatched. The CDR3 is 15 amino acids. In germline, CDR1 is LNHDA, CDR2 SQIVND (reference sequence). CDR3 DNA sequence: TGTGCCAGTAGTGCGCGACTAGCGGGAGTGGCCGAGCAGTACTTC. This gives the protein CASSARLAGVAEQYF.

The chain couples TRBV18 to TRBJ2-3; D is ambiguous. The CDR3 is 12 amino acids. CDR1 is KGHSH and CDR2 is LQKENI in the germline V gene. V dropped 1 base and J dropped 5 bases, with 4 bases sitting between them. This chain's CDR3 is CASSPLVDTQYF. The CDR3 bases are TGTGCCAGCTCACCACTAGTAGATACGCAGTATTTT. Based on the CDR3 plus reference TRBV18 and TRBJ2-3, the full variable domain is NAGVMQNPRHLVRRRGQEARLRCSPMKGHSHVYWYRQLPEEGLKFMVYLQKENIIDESGMPKERFSAEFPKEGPSILRIQQVVRGDSAAYFCASSPLVDTQYFGPGTRLTVL.

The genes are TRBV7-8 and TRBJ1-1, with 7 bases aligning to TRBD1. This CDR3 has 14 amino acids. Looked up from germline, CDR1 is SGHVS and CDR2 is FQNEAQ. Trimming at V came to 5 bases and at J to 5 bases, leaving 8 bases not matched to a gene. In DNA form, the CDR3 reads TGTGCCAGCAGCAAAGACAGGGCTGGGACTGAAGCTTTCTTT. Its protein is CASSKDRAGTEAFF.